This T cell receptor (beta chain) was obtained from a study of cytomegalovirus exposure and HLA in healthy donors. Looking at the study overall: In an early release, HLA-typed donors contributed some 80 million unique TCR sequences.

The CDR3 is 16 amino acids. V was clipped by 0 bases and J by 2 bases, with 14 bases between them. Per germline, CDR1 LGHNA and CDR2 YNFKEQ. Comments on this clone: Its cognate antigen is unknown.

Study-level points and caveats: Accurate HLA-A and HLA-B prediction from TCR beta sequences was reported for most subjects. The study flagged some 170 TCR beta chains as cytomegalovirus-associated. Later analysis associated a missense DCLRE1C variant with TCR beta V- and J-gene trimming.

Use of 60 Vbeta and 13 Jbeta primers characterized the PCR. Clones were sequenced by immunoSEQ multiplex PCR, and TCRdb holds only the in-frame ones, with some missing. This sample's clone table lists 150,000 to 200,000 clones. This chain uses TRBV4-2 with TRBJ2-7; D call uncertain. The source of this sequence is a woman under 30 in good health and CMV-seropositive. The sequencing input was PBMCs. CDR3 residues: CASSQDSSALTYEQYF. In DNA form, the CDR3 reads TGTGCCAGCAGCCAAGATTCCAGCGCCCTCACCTACGAGCAGTACTTC.